The following is a T cell receptor (beta chain) sequence with its context. This clonotype was detected many times. The target of this receptor is not known. Base qualities were left out, and no much larger clone turns up one base away. V lost 3 bases and J lost 3 bases, and the count of bases not matched to a germline gene is 2. Including the terminal cysteine and phenylalanine, the CDR3 comprises 14 residues. Only the CDR3 region is kept as DNA, spanning 42 bases read in frame from base 1. CDR1 and CDR2, per the germline V gene (reference sequence), are SEHNR and FQNEAQ. The library came from RT-PCR. Sequencing relied on a NextSeq 550. The public reads were run again by TCRdb, first through fastp at Q25 and then through MiXCR, and only productive beta chains were kept. Each entry is one CDR3 protein sequence, shown with its most common DNA and genes. This sample comprises around 240,000 distinct CDR3 sequences, about 14% of them detected only once. The top ten constitute roughly 12% of the sample.

This sample was taken from a study of patients and donors after allogeneic stem cell transplantation (dated by TCRdb to 2018 to 2021). The source of this sequence is a human donor who was either an allogeneic HSCT recipient or a stem cell or donor lymphocyte infusion donor (not recorded which). It is not recorded whose cells these are; they may come from a transplant donor. Recombination connected TRBV7-9 to TRBJ1-1; TRBD1 fits 9 bases in the junction. The material sequenced was blood, either unsorted or a sorted T cell fraction (not recorded which). The DNA is TGTGCCAGCAGCTTGAGGGACAGGGACACTGAAGCTTTCTTT. This encodes CASSLRDRDTEAFF.